This T cell receptor (beta chain) was captured in a study of cytomegalovirus exposure and HLA in healthy donors. Study observations and caveats: CMV serostatus alone was available as immune exposure information. A later analysis found that most CMV-associated TCR beta chains appeared HLA-restricted.

CDR3 length equals 15 residues. Looked up from germline, CDR1 is MNHEY and CDR2 is SVGAGI. V shed 2 bases and J shed 3 bases, with 14 bases lying between them. As for this clone: Its specificity is unknown.

Primers: 60 Vbeta forward and 13 Jbeta reverse. Generated by immunoSEQ multiplex PCR, the TCRdb table keeps only in-frame clones and is missing some. The repertoire consists of roughly 200,000 clones, with roughly 79% occurring once and the leading ten covering about 2.1%. The sequence was collected from a man under 40 in good health and CMV-seronegative. Sequencing was carried out using PBMCs. The chain recombines TRBV6-5 with TRBJ2-7; a weak D match, TRBD2 (6 bases). For the CDR3, the DNA is TGTGCCAGCAGTTACGTAACGGGAGCGGTCTACGAGCAGTACTTC. Its translation is CASSYVTGAVYEQYF.